A selection of T cell receptor beta chains follows, all from one sample in a study of T cell responses to AZD1222 COVID-19 vaccine. Clones were sequenced by immunoSEQ multiplex PCR, and TCRdb holds only the in-frame ones, with some missing. Seen here are roughly 120,000 clones, over 90% observed once, and the top ten hold 5.5% to 8%. This specimen consisted of peripheral blood, obtained on day 0 of AZD1222 vaccination. Receptors were obtained from an adult in good health. Each CDR3 is given without its conserved first and last residue.

V gene,CDR3 protein
TRBV5-1,ASSPGGHEQY
TRBV2,ASRTGDYEQY
TRBV6-5,ASSRDRNSYEQY
TRBV5-5,ASSLAGADTQY
TRBV11-2,ASSFTGSGGNQPQH
TRBV30,AWRTPFTGELF
TRBV7-2,ASSRLARPSDSGNTIY
TRBV15,ATSRDTGRDEKLF
TRBV7-9,ASSSYPPLGATGTDTQY
TRBV19,ASSTAGTGGEKLF
TRBV7-4,ASSSCEESYNEQF
TRBV6-2/TRBV6-3,ASSYYEAVSYNEQF
TRBV25-1,ASSEGWTSYNEQF
TRBV21-1,ASSLPIGQGRSGELF
TRBV18,ASSPPGGTGSKNIQY
TRBV5-6,ASSRMRLVDNEQF
TRBV7-6,ASSREGGRDPSSYEQY
TRBV5-6,ASSLNALADTQY
TRBV28,ASSPPTGGSQPQH
TRBV30,AWRTTSDEQF
TRBV21-1,ASSQMGRRGLEPWGETQY
TRBV7-8,ASSFVDSSYEQY
TRBV14,ASSHKSNGNTIY
TRBV6-6,ASSRGEDGYT
TRBV5-1,ASKGVTDTQY
TRBV27,ASSLAGGNQPQH
TRBV12-3/TRBV12-4,ASGYNSPLH
TRBV6-2/TRBV6-3,ASSLLAGASYEQY
TRBV27,ASSLSERWAGEQY
TRBV6-1,ASSEDPGEGTEAF
TRBV12-3/TRBV12-4,ASTLGRTEAF
TRBV6-5,ASNRDTYNSPLH
TRBV2,ASMGWENTEAF
TRBV6-5,ASSISSTNEKLF
TRBV7-3,ASSPTRTATYNEQF
TRBV27,ASRPSGSLQGYT
TRBV5-4,ASSLGQGSYEQY
TRBV7-2,ASSLGHTLADLSYEQY
TRBV18,ASSGDREGYT
TRBV18,ASSPPRLGAYEQY
TRBV5-4,ASSSPGQGYNEQF
TRBV7-9,ASSLQGQPQH
TRBV18,ASSPPNPEPLYEQY
TRBV9,ASRSNRGCNQPQH
TRBV3-1/TRBV3-2,ASSRRETDTQY
TRBV19,ASSRYRGDAF
TRBV11-2,ASSLALAGADEQF
TRBV30,AWRTSGRLQEQY
TRBV6-5,ASSFTGARDEKLF